The sequence of this T cell receptor (beta chain) was determined in a study of tumor T cells in aggressive B-cell lymphoma (dated by TCRdb to about 2017). The receptor library was made with the immunoSEQ multiplex PCR assay. This immuneACCESS table, as held by TCRdb, lists in-frame sequences with V and J called but not all clones. Of the missing ones, under half trace to an unresolved V gene in checked studies; the others have no known cause. In all, the sample holds 8,900 or so clones, and roughly 84% of those were seen once. Of the sample, less than 3.5% falls within the top ten clones. Details on this clone: Its recognized antigen is unknown. Qualities for individual bases were not recorded, and no much larger clone is one base off.

Relative to germline, V is missing 6 bases and J is missing 3 bases, with 3 bases of the junction outside any gene match. Measured from the cysteine to the phenylalanine, the CDR3 is 13 residues long. Of the read, only the CDR3 DNA is kept; its 39 bases are in frame from base 1. CDR1 and CDR2 were assigned from the germline V gene as SNHLY and FYNNEI. The rearranged chain carries TRBV2 and TRBJ1-2, with 8 middle bases fitting TRBD1. The receptor's source is an adult with diffuse large B cell lymphoma. Sequenced input: tumor tissue. The nucleotide sequence reads as follows: TGTGCCAGCAGACCGGGACAGGACTATGGCTACACCTTC. Translated, it reads CASRPGQDYGYTF. The CDR3 plus the reference TRBV2 and TRBJ1-2 genes for the other parts give the full variable domain: EPEVTQTPSHQVTQMGQEVILRCVPISNHLYFYWYRQILGQKVEFLVSFYNNEISEKSEIFDDQFSVERPDGSNFTLKIRSTKLEDSAMYFCASRPGQDYGYTFGSGTRLTVV.